A selection of T cell receptor beta chains follows, all from one sample in a study of blood T cell repertoires in COVID-19. The protocol was immunoSEQ multiplex PCR, while the TCRdb copy is restricted to in-frame clones and leaves out a portion. The sample lists about 160,000 clones, approximately 87% occurring once. The sequenced material came from PBMCs or T cells enriched from blood (not recorded which). The receptors derive from a woman in her 50s who had recovered from COVID-19. The CDR3 runs from the conserved cysteine through the conserved F or W. Fields, in order: J gene, clone size, V gene, D gene, CDR3 protein, CDR3 DNA. A D gene is named only where the DNA matches it firmly. Clone size is stated in some rows and not others, as once, few, many or a class when expanded.

TRBJ1-2 | . | TRBV10-2 | TRBD1 | CASSPGQGTNGYTF | TGCGCCAGCAGTCCGGGACAGGGGACAAATGGCTACACCTTC
TRBJ2-5 | . | TRBV11-3 | TRBD2 | CASSLAGGAGQETQYF | TGTGCCAGCAGCTTAGCCGGGGGGGCAGGGCAAGAGACCCAGTACTTC
TRBJ2-7 | . | TRBV10-3 | . | CAISEEGGIYEQYF | TGTGCCATCAGTGAAGAGGGGGGGATTTACGAGCAGTACTTC
TRBJ1-1 | . | TRBV18 | . | CASSPSMGASTEAFF | TGTGCCAGCTCACCCTCGATGGGGGCAAGCACTGAAGCTTTCTTT
TRBJ1-1 | . | TRBV9 | . | CASSVSAGTEAFF | TGTGCCAGCAGCGTATCCGCAGGCACTGAAGCTTTCTTT
TRBJ1-3 | . | TRBV13 | . | CASSLGRVPTIYF | TGTGCCAGCAGCTTAGGCCGGGTTCCGACCATATATTTT
TRBJ1-2 | . | TRBV6-2/TRBV6-3 | TRBD1 | CASSPRRRGTVLANYGYTF | TGTGCCAGCAGTCCCCGACGTAGGGGGACAGTCCTTGCTAACTATGGCTACACCTTC
TRBJ1-6 | . | TRBV19 | TRBD1 | CASVDRGSSSPLHF | TGTGCCAGTGTGGACAGGGGTAGTAGTTCACCCCTCCACTTT
TRBJ1-4 | once | TRBV3-1/TRBV3-2 | TRBD1 | CASSLGIDRGVLEKLFF | TGTGCCAGCAGCCTAGGAATTGACAGGGGCGTTCTTGAAAAACTGTTTTTT
TRBJ2-1 | . | TRBV5-1 | TRBD2 | CASSFRSSGSSYNEQFF | TGCGCCAGCAGCTTTAGGTCTAGCGGGAGCTCCTACAATGAGCAGTTCTTC
TRBJ1-5 | . | TRBV28 | TRBD1 | CASSLGQSNQPQHF | TGTGCCAGCAGTTTGGGACAGTCCAATCAGCCCCAGCATTTT
TRBJ2-3 | . | TRBV6-4 | TRBD2 | CASSLSGGTDTQYF | TGTGCCAGCAGCCTTAGCGGGGGCACAGATACGCAGTATTTT
TRBJ2-7 | . | TRBV3-1/TRBV3-2 | TRBD1 | CASRETGLSYEQYF | TGTGCCAGCAGGGAGACAGGGCTATCCTACGAGCAGTACTTC
TRBJ2-7 | . | TRBV4-2 | . | CASSQSPGSTYPEQYF | TGTGCCAGCAGCCAATCTCCGGGTTCCACGTATCCCGAGCAGTACTTC
TRBJ2-1 | . | TRBV6-6 | . | CASSAPQGNEQFF | TGTGCCAGCAGTGCTCCCCAGGGGAATGAGCAGTTCTTC
TRBJ1-1 | . | TRBV6-5 | . | CASSLGGAEAFF | TGTGCCAGCAGTCTCGGGGGGGCTGAAGCTTTCTTT
TRBJ1-1 | . | TRBV11-3 | . | CASSLDLPFGAPTEAFF | TGTGCCAGCAGCTTAGATCTACCTTTTGGGGCCCCCACTGAAGCTTTCTTT
TRBJ1-5 | . | TRBV7-2 | . | CASSQTDSSNQPQHF | TGTGCCAGCAGCCAGACAGACTCTAGCAATCAGCCCCAGCATTTT
TRBJ2-3 | . | TRBV29-1 | . | CSALRLLNTDTQYF | TGCAGCGCCCTAAGACTCCTCAACACAGATACGCAGTATTTT
TRBJ2-7 | many | TRBV10-3 | TRBD2 | CAISDSSGGAYLGYEQYF | TGTGCCATCAGTGATTCTAGCGGGGGGGCCTACCTCGGCTACGAGCAGTACTTC
TRBJ1-1 | . | TRBV9 | . | CASSVVRGAEAFF | TGTGCCAGCAGCGTAGTACGGGGGGCTGAAGCTTTCTTT
TRBJ2-3 | . | TRBV7-3 | TRBD2 | CASSLNPGGDTQYF | TGTGCCAGCAGTTTAAACCCGGGAGGAGATACGCAGTATTTT
TRBJ1-1 | . | TRBV19 | . | CASRGGMNTEAFF | TGTGCCAGTAGGGGGGGGATGAACACTGAAGCTTTCTTT
TRBJ1-2 | . | TRBV19 | TRBD1 | CASKEGARGYTF | TGTGCCAGTAAGGAGGGGGCCCGAGGCTACACCTTC
TRBJ1-2 | . | TRBV12-3/TRBV12-4 | TRBD1 | CASSMTGRYGYTF | TGTGCCAGCAGTATGACAGGGCGGTATGGCTACACCTTC
TRBJ2-4 | . | TRBV19 | TRBD1 | CASSTLQGIVDIQYF | TGTGCCAGTAGTACCTTACAGGGGATCGTGGACATTCAGTACTTC
TRBJ2-2 | once | TRBV7-3 | TRBD1 | CASSHRGSGELFF | TGTGCCAGCAGCCACAGGGGTTCCGGGGAGCTGTTTTTT
TRBJ2-2 | . | TRBV5-1 | . | CASSSRGTANTGELFF | TGCGCCAGCAGCAGTCGGGGGACGGCGAACACCGGGGAGCTGTTTTTT
TRBJ2-4 | few | TRBV6-6 | TRBD2 | CASSPPGLAGGKNIQYF | TGTGCCAGCAGTCCTCCGGGACTAGCGGGGGGCAAAAACATTCAGTACTTC
TRBJ1-2 | . | TRBV6-5 | . | CASSATTLYGYTF | TGTGCCAGCAGCGCCACTACCCTCTATGGCTACACCTTC
TRBJ1-2 | . | TRBV9 | TRBD1 | CASSVVGTGDYGYTF | TGTGCCAGCAGCGTAGTAGGGACAGGTGACTATGGCTACACCTTC
TRBJ2-2 | . | TRBV11-1 | . | CASSLYRGGELFF | TGTGCCAGCAGCTTATATAGGGGTGGGGAGCTGTTTTTT
TRBJ2-7 | few | TRBV9 | . | CASSVGRGSYEQYF | TGTGCCAGCAGCGTAGGACGGGGGTCCTACGAGCAGTACTTC
TRBJ2-3 | once | TRBV5-4 | TRBD1 | CASSSGQVRDTQYF | TGTGCCAGCAGCTCTGGACAGGTCAGAGATACGCAGTATTTT
TRBJ1-2 | few | TRBV7-6 | TRBD1 | CASSPGPQGNYGYTF | TGTGCCAGCAGCCCGGGTCCACAGGGGAACTATGGCTACACCTTC
TRBJ1-4 | . | TRBV7-2 | . | CASSLQGLSNEKLFF | TGTGCCAGCAGCTTACAGGGGCTTTCAAATGAAAAACTGTTTTTT
TRBJ1-2 | . | TRBV7-2 | TRBD1 | CASSLGTGADYGYTF | TGTGCCAGCAGCCTAGGGACAGGGGCGGACTATGGCTACACCTTC
TRBJ1-4 | . | TRBV19 | . | CASSRLGQGNEKLFF | TGTGCCAGTAGTAGACTTGGGCAGGGGAATGAAAAACTGTTTTTT
TRBJ1-1 | . | TRBV19 | . | CASSIDPQGRNTEAFF | TGTGCCAGTAGTATAGACCCACAGGGTAGGAACACTGAAGCTTTCTTT
TRBJ1-2 | . | TRBV7-9 | . | CASSKTWERSSYGYTF | TGTGCCAGCAGCAAAACCTGGGAGAGATCCTCCTATGGCTACACCTTC
TRBJ2-1 | . | TRBV2 | TRBD2 | CASSETSGGYNEQFF | TGTGCCAGCAGTGAAACTAGCGGGGGGTACAATGAGCAGTTCTTC
TRBJ1-1 | . | TRBV18 | TRBD1 | CASSQSRGTGGAPTEAFF | TGTGCCAGCTCACAATCCAGAGGAACAGGGGGCGCACCTACTGAAGCTTTCTTT
TRBJ1-1 | . | TRBV11-2 | . | CASSFRGMNTEAFF | TGTGCCAGCAGCTTCAGGGGAATGAACACTGAAGCTTTCTTT
TRBJ1-2 | . | TRBV4-3 | TRBD1 | CASSQAIQGAGYGYTF | TGCGCCAGCAGCCAAGCTATCCAGGGGGCAGGCTATGGCTACACCTTC
TRBJ1-2 | . | TRBV4-1 | TRBD1 | CASSLISGTGLSNYGYTF | TGCGCCAGCAGCCTTATTTCCGGGACAGGGTTATCCAACTATGGCTACACCTTC
TRBJ2-5 | . | TRBV11-2 | . | CASSIFGGEYQETQYF | TGTGCCAGCAGCATCTTCGGCGGGGAGTACCAAGAGACCCAGTACTTC
TRBJ2-2 | . | TRBV5-4 | . | CASSFAGPTGELFF | TGTGCCAGCAGCTTTGCGGGGCCCACCGGGGAGCTGTTTTTT
TRBJ1-4 | . | TRBV7-9 | . | CASSRGDGANEKLFF | TGTGCCAGCAGCAGGGGTGACGGGGCTAATGAAAAACTGTTTTTT
TRBJ2-2 | . | TRBV5-4 | TRBD1 | CASSSGTGTNTGELFF | TGTGCCAGCAGCTCCGGGACAGGGACGAACACCGGGGAGCTGTTTTTT
TRBJ2-1 | . | TRBV27 | TRBD1 | CASSLSTGGEQFF | TGTGCCAGCAGTTTAAGTACAGGGGGTGAGCAGTTCTTC
TRBJ1-2 | . | TRBV15 | . | CATSREGAYGYTF | TGTGCCACCAGCAGAGAAGGGGCCTATGGCTACACCTTC
TRBJ2-1 | . | TRBV19 | TRBD2 | CASSLRLAGNEQFF | TGTGCCAGTAGTCTGCGACTAGCCGGCAATGAGCAGTTCTTC
TRBJ1-4 | . | TRBV5-1 | . | CASSSTGTTNEKLFF | TGCGCCAGCAGCTCCACAGGGACAACTAATGAAAAACTGTTTTTT
TRBJ1-4 | . | TRBV10-3 | . | CAISRQGHEKLFF | TGTGCCATCTCACGGCAGGGGCATGAAAAACTGTTTTTT
TRBJ2-3 | . | TRBV15 | . | CATSRERGTTDTQYF | TGTGCCACCAGCAGAGAGAGGGGGACCACAGATACGCAGTATTTT
TRBJ2-6 | . | TRBV27 | . | CASRASGASSGANVLTF | TGTGCCAGCAGAGCGAGTGGGGCGAGTTCTGGGGCCAACGTCCTGACTTTC
TRBJ2-5 | . | TRBV6-1 | . | CASSEAGGNQETQYF | TGTGCCAGCAGTGAAGCGGGGGGAAATCAAGAGACCCAGTACTTC
TRBJ2-1 | . | TRBV2 | TRBD2 | CASPSGNSYNEQFF | TGTGCCAGCCCGAGCGGGAACTCCTACAATGAGCAGTTCTTC
TRBJ1-1 | . | TRBV2 | . | CASTPFWAGTEAFF | TGTGCCAGCACCCCCTTTTGGGCGGGGACTGAAGCTTTCTTT